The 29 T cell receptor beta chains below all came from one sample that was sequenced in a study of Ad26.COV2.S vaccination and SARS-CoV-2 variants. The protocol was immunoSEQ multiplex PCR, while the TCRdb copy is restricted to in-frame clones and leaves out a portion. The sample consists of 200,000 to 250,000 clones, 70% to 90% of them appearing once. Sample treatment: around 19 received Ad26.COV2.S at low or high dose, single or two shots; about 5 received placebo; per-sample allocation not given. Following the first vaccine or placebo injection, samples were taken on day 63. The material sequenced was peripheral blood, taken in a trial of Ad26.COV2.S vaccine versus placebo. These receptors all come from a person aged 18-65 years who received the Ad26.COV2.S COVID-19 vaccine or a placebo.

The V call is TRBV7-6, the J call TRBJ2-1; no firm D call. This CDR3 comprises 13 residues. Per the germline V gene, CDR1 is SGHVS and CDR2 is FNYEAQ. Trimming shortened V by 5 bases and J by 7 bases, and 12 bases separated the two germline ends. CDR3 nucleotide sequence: TGTGCCAGCAGCCTGGCGGCGAGGAATGAGCAGTTCTTC. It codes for CASSLAARNEQFF.

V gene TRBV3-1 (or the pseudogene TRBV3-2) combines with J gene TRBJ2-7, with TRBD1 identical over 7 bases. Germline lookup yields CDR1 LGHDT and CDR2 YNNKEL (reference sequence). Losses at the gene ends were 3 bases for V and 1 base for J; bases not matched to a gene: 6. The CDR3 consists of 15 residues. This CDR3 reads CASSHIGQASYEQYF. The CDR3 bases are TGTGCCAGCAGCCACATAGGACAGGCGTCCTACGAGCAGTACTTC.

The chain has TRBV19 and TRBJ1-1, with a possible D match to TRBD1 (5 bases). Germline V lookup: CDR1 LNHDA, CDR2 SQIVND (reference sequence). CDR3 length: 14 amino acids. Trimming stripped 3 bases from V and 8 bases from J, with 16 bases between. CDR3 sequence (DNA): TGTGCCAGTAGTATCAGTGAGGGGAGCTGGGAAGCTTTCTTT. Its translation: CASSISEGSWEAFF.

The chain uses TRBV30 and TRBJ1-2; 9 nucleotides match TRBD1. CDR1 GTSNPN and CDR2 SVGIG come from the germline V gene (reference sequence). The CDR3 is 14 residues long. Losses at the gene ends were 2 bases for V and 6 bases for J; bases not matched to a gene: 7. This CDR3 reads CAWSLNRGPNGYTF. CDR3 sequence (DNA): TGTGCCTGGAGTCTGAACAGGGGGCCTAATGGCTACACCTTC.

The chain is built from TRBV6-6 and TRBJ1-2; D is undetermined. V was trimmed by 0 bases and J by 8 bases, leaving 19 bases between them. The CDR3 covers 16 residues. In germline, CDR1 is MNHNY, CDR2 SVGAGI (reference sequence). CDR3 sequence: CASSYSTSAGLGGYTF. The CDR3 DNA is TGTGCCAGCAGTTACTCGACCTCTGCAGGCCTGGGCGGCTACACCTTC.

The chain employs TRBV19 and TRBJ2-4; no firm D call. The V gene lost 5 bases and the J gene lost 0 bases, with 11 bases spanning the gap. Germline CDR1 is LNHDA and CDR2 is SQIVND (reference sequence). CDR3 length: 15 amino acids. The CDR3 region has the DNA TGTGCCAGTAGTCCTCCGAGACTAGCCAAAAACATTCAGTACTTC. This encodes CASSPPRLAKNIQYF.

CDR3: CASSLTRAGETQYF. The CDR3 DNA is TGCGCCAGCAGCTTGACGAGAGCTGGGGAGACCCAGTACTTC. This chain uses TRBV5-1 with TRBJ2-5; D is unclear. CDR3 length: 14 amino acids. Trimming removed 1 base at V and 5 bases at J, with 12 bases between. The germline V gene has CDR1 SGHRS and CDR2 YFSETQ.

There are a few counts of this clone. This chain's CDR3 is CASSKSGGGNQPQHF. The CDR3 DNA reads as TGTGCCAGCTCAAAGTCAGGGGGCGGAAATCAGCCCCAGCATTTT. The chain carries TRBV18 and TRBJ1-5, with 8 bases that match TRBD1. This CDR3 region has 15 residues. V gave up 5 bases and J gave up 4 bases; unmatched junction bases: 7. CDR1 and CDR2 (germline): KGHSH, LQKENI.

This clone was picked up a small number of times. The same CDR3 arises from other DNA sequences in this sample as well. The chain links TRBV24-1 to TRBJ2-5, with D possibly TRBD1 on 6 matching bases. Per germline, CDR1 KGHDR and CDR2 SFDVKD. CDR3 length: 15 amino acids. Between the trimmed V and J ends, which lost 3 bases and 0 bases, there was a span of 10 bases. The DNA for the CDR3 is TGTGCCACCAGTGATCCTGACAGGTACCAAGAGACCCAGTACTTC. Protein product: CATSDPDRYQETQYF.

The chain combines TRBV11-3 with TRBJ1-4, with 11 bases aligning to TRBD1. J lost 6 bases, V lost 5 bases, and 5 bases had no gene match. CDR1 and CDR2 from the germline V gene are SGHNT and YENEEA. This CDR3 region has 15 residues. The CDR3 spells CASSDGQGAHEKLFF. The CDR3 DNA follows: TGTGCCAGCAGCGACGGACAGGGGGCTCATGAAAAACTGTTTTTT. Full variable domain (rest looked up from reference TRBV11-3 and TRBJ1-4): EAGVVQSPRYKIIEKKQPVAFWCNPISGHNTLYWYLQNLGQGPELLIRYENEEAVDDSQLPKDRFSAERLKGVDSTLKIQPAELGDSAVYLCASSDGQGAHEKLFFGSGTQLSVL.

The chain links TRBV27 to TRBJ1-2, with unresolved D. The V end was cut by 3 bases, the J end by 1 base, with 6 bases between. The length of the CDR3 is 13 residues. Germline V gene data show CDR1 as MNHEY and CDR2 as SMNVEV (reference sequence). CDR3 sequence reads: CASSFTVNYGYTF. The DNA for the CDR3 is TGTGCCAGCAGTTTTACAGTTAACTATGGCTACACCTTC.

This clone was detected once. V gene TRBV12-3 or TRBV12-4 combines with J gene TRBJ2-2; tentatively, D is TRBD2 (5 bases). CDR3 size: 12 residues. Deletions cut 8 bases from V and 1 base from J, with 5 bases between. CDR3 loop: CASGGNTGELFF. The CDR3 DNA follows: TGTGCCAGCGGAGGGAACACCGGGGAGCTGTTTTTT.

The CDR3 loop reads CASPAGGYTF. The CDR3 DNA reads TGTGCCTCCCCGGCCGGGGGCTACACCTTC. V usage is TRBV30 and J usage is TRBJ1-2; D remains ambiguous. Trimming took off 7 bases at V and 8 bases at J, with 11 bases between the two ends. Looked up from germline, CDR1 is GTSNPN and CDR2 is SVGIG (reference sequence). This CDR3 has 10 amino acids.

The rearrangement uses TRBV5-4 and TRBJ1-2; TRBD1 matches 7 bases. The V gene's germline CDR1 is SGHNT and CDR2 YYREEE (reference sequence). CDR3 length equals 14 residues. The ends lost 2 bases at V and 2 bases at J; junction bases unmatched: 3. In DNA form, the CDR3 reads TGTGCCAGCAGCTTCCGGGACAGAAACTATGGCTACACCTTC. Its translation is CASSFRDRNYGYTF.

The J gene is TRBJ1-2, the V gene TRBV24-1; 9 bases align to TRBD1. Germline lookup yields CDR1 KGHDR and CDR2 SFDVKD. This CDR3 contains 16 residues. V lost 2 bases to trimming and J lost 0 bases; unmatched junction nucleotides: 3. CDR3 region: CATSDSGQGANYGYTF. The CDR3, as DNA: TGTGCCACCAGTGATTCGGGACAGGGAGCTAACTATGGCTACACCTTC.

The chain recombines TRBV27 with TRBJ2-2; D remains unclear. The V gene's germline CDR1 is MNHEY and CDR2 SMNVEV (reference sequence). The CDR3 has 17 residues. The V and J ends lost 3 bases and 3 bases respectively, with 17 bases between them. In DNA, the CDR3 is TGTGCCAGCAGTTTTTCCCCCCCGGGCGGCTACACCGGGGAGCTGTTTTTT. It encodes CASSFSPPGGYTGELFF.

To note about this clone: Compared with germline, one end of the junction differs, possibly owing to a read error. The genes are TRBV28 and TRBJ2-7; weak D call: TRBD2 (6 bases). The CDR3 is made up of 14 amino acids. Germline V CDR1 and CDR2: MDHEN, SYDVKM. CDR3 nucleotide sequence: TGTGCCAGCAATTTAACGGGACTTTACTACGAGCAGTACTTC. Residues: CASNLTGLYYEQYF.

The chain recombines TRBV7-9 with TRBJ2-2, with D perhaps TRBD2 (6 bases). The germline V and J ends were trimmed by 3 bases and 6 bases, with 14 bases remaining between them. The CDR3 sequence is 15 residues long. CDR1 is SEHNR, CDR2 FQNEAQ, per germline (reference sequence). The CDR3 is CASSFPPSDPGELFF. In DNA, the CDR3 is TGTGCCAGCAGCTTCCCTCCTAGCGACCCCGGGGAGCTGTTTTTT.

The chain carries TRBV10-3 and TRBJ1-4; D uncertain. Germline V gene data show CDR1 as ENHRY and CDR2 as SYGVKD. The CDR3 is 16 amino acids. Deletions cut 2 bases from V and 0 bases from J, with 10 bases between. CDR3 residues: CAISEGKFATNEKLFF. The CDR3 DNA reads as TGTGCCATCAGTGAGGGTAAATTTGCAACTAATGAAAAACTGTTTTTT.

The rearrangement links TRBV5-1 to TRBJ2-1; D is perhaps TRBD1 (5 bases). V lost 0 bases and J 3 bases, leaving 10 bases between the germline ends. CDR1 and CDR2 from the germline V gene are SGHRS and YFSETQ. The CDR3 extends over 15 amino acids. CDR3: CASSLVDRGYNEQFF. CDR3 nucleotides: TGCGCCAGCAGCTTGGTTGACAGAGGCTACAATGAGCAGTTCTTC.

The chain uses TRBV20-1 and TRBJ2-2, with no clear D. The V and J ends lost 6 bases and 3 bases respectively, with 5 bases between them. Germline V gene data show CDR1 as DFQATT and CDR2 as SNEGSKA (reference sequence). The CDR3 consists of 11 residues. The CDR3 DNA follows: TGCAGTGCATATGACACCGGGGAGCTGTTTTTT. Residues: CSAYDTGELFF.

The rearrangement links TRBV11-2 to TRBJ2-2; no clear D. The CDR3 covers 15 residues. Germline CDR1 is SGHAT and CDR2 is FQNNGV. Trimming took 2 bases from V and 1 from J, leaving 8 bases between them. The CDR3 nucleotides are TGTGCCAGCAGCTTACTGTCCCTGAACACCGGGGAGCTGTTTTTT. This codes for CASSLLSLNTGELFF.

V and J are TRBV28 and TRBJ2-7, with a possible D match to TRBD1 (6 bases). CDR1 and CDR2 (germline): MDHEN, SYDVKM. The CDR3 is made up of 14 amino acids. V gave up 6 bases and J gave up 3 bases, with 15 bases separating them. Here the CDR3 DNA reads TGTGCCAGCAGGCTGACAGGTGCAGTCTACGAGCAGTACTTC. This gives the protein CASRLTGAVYEQYF.

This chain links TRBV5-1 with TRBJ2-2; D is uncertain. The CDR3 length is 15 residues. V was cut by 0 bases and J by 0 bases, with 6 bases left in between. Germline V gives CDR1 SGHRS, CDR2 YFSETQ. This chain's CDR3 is CASSLGIPNTGELFF. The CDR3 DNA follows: TGCGCCAGCAGCTTGGGGATACCGAACACCGGGGAGCTGTTTTTT.

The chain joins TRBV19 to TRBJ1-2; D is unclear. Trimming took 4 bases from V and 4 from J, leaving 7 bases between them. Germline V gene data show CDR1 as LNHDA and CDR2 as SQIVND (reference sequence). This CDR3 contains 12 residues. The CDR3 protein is CASSRTLYGYTF. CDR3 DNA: TGTGCCAGTAGTAGGACTCTCTATGGCTACACCTTC.

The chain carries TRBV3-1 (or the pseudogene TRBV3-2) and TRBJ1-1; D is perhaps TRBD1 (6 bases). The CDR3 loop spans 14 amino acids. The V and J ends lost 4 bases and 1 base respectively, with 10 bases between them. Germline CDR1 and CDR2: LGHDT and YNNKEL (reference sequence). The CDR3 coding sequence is TGTGCCAGCAGCCCGGGACATCCGAACACTGAAGCTTTCTTT. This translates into CASSPGHPNTEAFF.

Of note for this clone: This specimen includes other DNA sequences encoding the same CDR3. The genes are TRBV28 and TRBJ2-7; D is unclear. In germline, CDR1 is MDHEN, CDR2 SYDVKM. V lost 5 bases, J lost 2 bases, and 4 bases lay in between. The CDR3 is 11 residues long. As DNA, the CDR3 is TGTGCCAGCAGTACTCCCTACGAGCAGTACTTC. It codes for CASSTPYEQYF.

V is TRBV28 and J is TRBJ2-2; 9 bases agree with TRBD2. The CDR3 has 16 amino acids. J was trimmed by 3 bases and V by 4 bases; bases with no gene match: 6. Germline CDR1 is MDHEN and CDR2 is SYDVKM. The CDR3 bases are TGTGCCAGCAGTTCCAAAGCGGGGGGATACACCGGGGAGCTGTTTTTT. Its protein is CASSSKAGGYTGELFF.

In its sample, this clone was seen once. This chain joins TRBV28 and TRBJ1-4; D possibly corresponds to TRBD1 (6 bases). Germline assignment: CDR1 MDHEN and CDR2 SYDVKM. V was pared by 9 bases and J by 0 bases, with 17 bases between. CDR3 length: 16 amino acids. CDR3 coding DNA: TGTGCCAGTCAGGGGCTTGGCAGTGCAACTAATGAAAAACTGTTTTTT. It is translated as CASQGLGSATNEKLFF.